This T cell receptor beta chain was identified during a study of blood T cell repertoires in COVID-19. Overall study context: Sites in the United States, Italy and Spain provided acute and convalescent COVID-19 samples. PBMCs, B-cell-depleted T cells, or T cells were the source of the cDNA or gDNA that made up the material.

Trimming stripped 3 bases from V and 1 base from J, with 6 bases between. The CDR3 is made up of 13 amino acids. Germline V gives CDR1 SGHDN, CDR2 FVKESK. This clone turned up a few times. TCRdb keeps only in-frame clones here, not all; method: immunoSEQ multiplex PCR. In the table there are some 120,000 clones, 70% to 85% of which are singletons. The chain combines TRBV14 with TRBJ1-2; no firm D call. The clonotype originates from a man between 65 and 85 years old with active or convalescent COVID-19. The sample was peripheral blood. The CDR3 nucleotides read TGTGCCAGCAGCCAGCAGGTTAACTATGGCTACACCTTC. Its translation: CASSQQVNYGYTF.